The 32 T cell receptor beta chains below come from one sample, sequenced in a study of blood T cell repertoires in COVID-19. Produced via immunoSEQ multiplex PCR; TCRdb's table is partial and in-frame only. The sample holds more than 250,000 clones, 70% to 90% seen once. The sequenced sample was PBMCs or T cells enriched from blood (not recorded which). These receptors were obtained from a woman younger than 45 who had recovered from COVID-19.

This sequence joins TRBV16 and TRBJ2-3; D may be TRBD1 (6 bases). This CDR3 has 16 amino acids. Germline V lookup: CDR1 KGHSY, CDR2 FQNENV. V was clipped by 4 bases and J by 4 bases, with 18 bases between them. CDR3 coding DNA: TGTGCCAGCAGCCGGGCCGACAGGACGCGGGCAGATACGCAGTATTTT. It is translated as CASSRADRTRADTQYF.

This chain joins TRBV30 and TRBJ2-3, with D perhaps matching TRBD2 (6 bases). CDR1 and CDR2 (germline): GTSNPN, SVGIG (reference sequence). The CDR3 has 14 residues. Between the trimmed V and J ends, which lost 8 bases and 0 bases, there was a span of 15 bases. Here the CDR3 reads CAARWRASTDTQYF. CDR3 sequence (DNA): TGTGCCGCGAGGTGGAGGGCGAGCACAGATACGCAGTATTTT. Combining the CDR3 with reference TRBV30 and TRBJ2-3 gives the whole variable domain SQTIHQWPATLVQPVGSPLSLECTVEGTSNPNLYWYRQAAGRGLQLLFYSVGIGQISSEVPQNLSASRPQDRQFILSSKKLLLSDSGFYLCAARWRASTDTQYFGPGTRLTVL.

The CDR3, as DNA: TGTGCCATCAGCGCGGCCGGACAGGGGAGGGGTGGCTACACCTTC. Translated, it gives CAISAAGQGRGGYTF. This rearrangement joins TRBV10-3 to TRBJ1-2; 9 positions agree with TRBD1. J was trimmed by 7 bases and V by 6 bases; bases with no gene match: 12. The length of the CDR3 is 15 residues. Per germline, CDR1 ENHRY and CDR2 SYGVKD.

The chain carries TRBV6-5 and TRBJ1-5; TRBD1 is a possible D gene (5 bases). This CDR3 region has 12 residues. Germline V CDR1 and CDR2: MNHEY, SVGAGI. V shed 5 bases and J shed 6 bases, with 8 bases lying between them. The CDR3 DNA reads TGTGCCAGCAGTCCCCAGGGTCAGCCCCAGCATTTT. This gives the protein CASSPQGQPQHF.

The chain carries TRBV12-3 or TRBV12-4 and TRBJ2-1, with D uncertain. The CDR3 runs to 11 residues. V was shortened by 5 bases and J by 11 bases, with 10 bases between the two germline ends. The CDR3 coding sequence is TGTGCCAGCAGTCCCTCAGAAAAGCAGTTCTTC. Translated, it gives CASSPSEKQFF.

The chain links TRBV30 to TRBJ2-7; 9 positions agree with TRBD2. Germline loops: CDR1 GTSNPN, CDR2 SVGIG (reference sequence). There are 15 residues in the CDR3. Trimming at V came to 2 bases and at J to 7 bases, leaving 12 bases not matched to a gene. The CDR3 nucleotides read TGTGCCTGGAGTCCAGTAAGCGGGGGGCCACGGGAGCAGTACTTC. Its translation is CAWSPVSGGPREQYF.

The chain couples TRBV19 to TRBJ2-7, with D possibly TRBD1 on 6 matching bases. Trimming removed 6 bases from V and 2 bases from J, with 17 bases in between. The CDR3 totals 15 residues. Germline CDR1 reads LNHDA; CDR2 reads SQIVND (reference sequence). The CDR3 here is CASSLSDRPAYEQYF. In DNA, the CDR3 is TGTGCCAGTAGCCTCAGCGACAGGCCTGCCTACGAGCAGTACTTC.

V is TRBV7-2 and J is TRBJ2-7; 9 bases are shared with TRBD1. The junction had 5 bases not matched to a gene; V was cut back by 1 base and J by 4 bases. The CDR3 is 15 amino acids. Germline-derived CDR1 and CDR2 are SGHTA and FQGNSA. As DNA, the CDR3 is TGTGCCAGCAGCTTAGTGTCCGGACAGGGGTACGAGCAGTACTTC. Translation: CASSLVSGQGYEQYF.

V is TRBV6-5 and J is TRBJ2-7; 7 nucleotides align to TRBD2. V was clipped by 6 bases and J by 0 bases; unmatched bases: 8. This CDR3 region has 15 residues. CDR1 and CDR2 from the germline V gene are MNHEY and SVGAGI. CDR3 coding DNA: TGTGCCAGCAGGGCGGCACGGGGGGTCTCCTACGAGCAGTACTTC. Translated: CASRAARGVSYEQYF.

The chain joins TRBV19 to TRBJ2-3, with 7 nucleotides matching TRBD2. CDR1 and CDR2 from the germline V gene are LNHDA and SQIVND (reference sequence). The CDR3 is 14 residues long. V gave up 6 bases and J gave up 3 bases; unmatched junction bases: 6. For the CDR3, the DNA is TGTGCCAGTAGGTGGGGGGGAGAAACAGATACGCAGTATTTT. This translates into CASRWGGETDTQYF.

This chain joins TRBV15 and TRBJ2-7, with 7 bases matching TRBD2. After removal of 0 bases from V and 2 bases from J, the junction contained 4 bases not matched to a gene. This CDR3 region has 15 residues. The germline gives CDR1 LNHNV, CDR2 YYDKDF (reference sequence). The CDR3 is CATSRDLGGAYEQYF. The CDR3, as DNA: TGTGCCACCAGCAGAGACCTGGGGGGGGCCTACGAGCAGTACTTC.

The rearrangement uses TRBV28 and TRBJ1-2; no clear D gene. The CDR3 is made up of 11 amino acids. The V gene lost 2 bases and the J gene lost 8 bases, with 6 bases spanning the gap. The germline V gene encodes CDR1 MDHEN and CDR2 SYDVKM. CDR3 in DNA: TGTGCCAGCAGTTTAAGGGAGGGCTACACCTTC. Protein product: CASSLREGYTF.

The genes are TRBV6-5 and TRBJ1-4; TRBD1 matches 9 bases. Germline V gene sequence: CDR1 MNHEY, CDR2 SVGAGI. There are 14 residues in the CDR3. Germline trimming cut 7 bases from V and 5 bases from J; bases unmatched to any gene: 5. The CDR3 region has the DNA TGTGCCAGCATCTCCGGGACAGGGAATGAAAAACTGTTTTTT. Translated: CASISGTGNEKLFF.

This clone was counted once. This chain joins TRBV7-6 and TRBJ1-3, with D perhaps matching TRBD1 (6 bases). The CDR3 extends over 18 amino acids. CDR1 and CDR2 from the germline V gene are SGHVS and FNYEAQ. Trimming took 5 bases from V and 1 from J, leaving 21 bases between them. The CDR3 DNA sequence: TGTGCCAGCAGCCCCCGGCACAGGGAGCGTCGGTCTGGAAACACCATATATTTT. Amino acid sequence: CASSPRHRERRSGNTIYF.

The V gene is TRBV18, the J gene TRBJ2-7; 7 bases are a match to TRBD1. There are 14 residues in the CDR3. Germline loops: CDR1 KGHSH, CDR2 LQKENI. Losses at the gene ends were 4 bases for V and 8 bases for J; bases not matched to a gene: 11. The CDR3 DNA is TGTGCCAGCTCACTGACCGACAGGGAGTCTAAGCAGTACTTC. Protein product: CASSLTDRESKQYF.

This clone was observed a few times. This chain uses TRBV12-1 with TRBJ1-4; no DNA check was done on the table's D call, TRBD1. TRBV12-1 is classified as a pseudogene. The CDR3 sequence is 18 residues long. CDR3 protein: CASSPKTGQGGPNEKLFF. In nucleotides, the CDR3 is TGTGCCAGCAGCCCCAAAACGGGACAGGGGGGACCAAATGAAAAACTGTTTTTT.

The chain is built from TRBV5-8 and TRBJ1-1; a weak D match, TRBD1 (5 bases). V lost 4 bases, J lost 5 bases, and 15 bases lay in between. The CDR3 runs 14 residues. In germline, CDR1 is SGHTS, CDR2 YDEGEE. The CDR3 sequence is CASSPWGVPTEAFF. The CDR3 coding sequence is TGTGCCAGCAGCCCCTGGGGGGTACCAACTGAAGCTTTCTTT. Full variable domain (rest looked up from reference TRBV5-8 and TRBJ1-1): EAGVTQSPTHLIKTRGQQATLRCSPISGHTSVYWYQQALGLGLQFLLWYDEGEERNRGNFPPRFSGRQFPNYSSELNVNALELEDSALYLCASSPWGVPTEAFFGQGTRLTVV.

The chain employs TRBV6-5 and TRBJ2-5; possible D gene TRBD2, 6 bases. The V and J ends lost 6 bases and 5 bases respectively, with 13 bases between them. Looked up from germline, CDR1 is MNHEY and CDR2 is SVGAGI. The CDR3 covers 13 residues. In nucleotides, the CDR3 is TGTGCCAGCAGCCCCAATGGAGGGGAGACCCAGTACTTC. Translating it yields CASSPNGGETQYF.

This clone was found a few times. This chain joins TRBV10-2 and TRBJ1-1, with 8 bases lining up with TRBD1. CDR3 length: 17 residues. Germline V gene sequence: CDR1 WSHSY, CDR2 SAAADI. Trimming cost V 7 bases and J 3 bases; bases outside gene matches: 16. The DNA of the CDR3 is TGCGCCAGCACCTACTCGGCAGGGGGCCTGGGGGACACTGAAGCTTTCTTT. Translated: CASTYSAGGLGDTEAFF.

V is TRBV29-1 and J is TRBJ1-2, with TRBD1 matching over 8 bases. The germline gives CDR1 SQVTM, CDR2 ANQGSEA. This CDR3 is built from 12 residues. V gave up 6 bases and J gave up 4 bases; unmatched junction bases: 4. CDR3 amino acids: CSVRQGLYGYTF. Written as DNA, the CDR3 is TGCAGCGTCCGACAGGGGCTCTATGGCTACACCTTC.

The genes are TRBV5-1 and TRBJ2-4, with 7 bases matching TRBD1. V gave up 2 bases and J gave up 0 bases; unmatched junction bases: 11. Germline CDR1 and CDR2: SGHRS and YFSETQ. The CDR3 has 18 residues. The CDR3 coding sequence is TGCGCCAGCAGCTTAACAGGGGTAGGGTCGGCAGCCAAAAACATTCAGTACTTC. Protein product: CASSLTGVGSAAKNIQYF.

The chain combines TRBV20-1 with TRBJ2-2, with D maybe TRBD2 (5 bases). This CDR3 has 13 residues. Germline V gives CDR1 DFQATT, CDR2 SNEGSKA (reference sequence). Trimming removed 3 bases from V and 6 bases from J, with 11 bases in between. The CDR3 region is CSASSAGSGELFF. CDR3 coding DNA: TGCAGTGCTAGTTCTGCGGGTTCCGGGGAGCTGTTTTTT.

The J gene is TRBJ2-7, the V gene TRBV18, with 7 bases matching TRBD1. Losses at the gene ends were 6 bases for V and 3 bases for J; bases not matched to a gene: 5. The germline V gene has CDR1 KGHSH and CDR2 LQKENI. The CDR3 is 13 residues long. CDR3 region: CASSPGTDYEQYF. CDR3 nucleotide sequence: TGTGCCAGCTCCCCCGGGACAGACTACGAGCAGTACTTC.

The rearrangement uses TRBV28 and TRBJ2-1; TRBD2 is a possible D gene (6 bases). The V end lost 6 bases, the J end lost 6 bases, and 12 bases lay between the germline ends. The germline gives CDR1 MDHEN, CDR2 SYDVKM. This CDR3 spans 13 amino acids. The CDR3 is CASRGDLSNEQFF. Here the CDR3 DNA reads TGTGCCAGCAGAGGGGACTTATCCAATGAGCAGTTCTTC.

The rearrangement joins TRBV30 to TRBJ1-2; 8 bases align to TRBD1. Germline values: CDR1 GTSNPN, CDR2 SVGIG (reference sequence). J was trimmed by 4 bases and V by 6 bases; bases with no gene match: 10. The CDR3 contains 14 residues. The CDR3 coding sequence is TGTGCCTGTCGTAGGACAGGGCCTTTCTATGGCTACACCTTC. Protein sequence: CACRRTGPFYGYTF.

The chain employs TRBV4-1 and TRBJ1-2; TRBD1 aligns across 9 bases. CDR3 length equals 16 residues. The V gene end was trimmed by 3 bases and the J gene end by 0 bases; junction bases not matched to a gene: 5. Germline CDR1 and CDR2: MGHRA and YSYEKL. CDR3 region: CASSQRTGGSNYGYTF. The CDR3 region has the DNA TGCGCCAGCAGCCAGCGCACAGGGGGCTCTAACTATGGCTACACCTTC.

The genes are TRBV6-2 or TRBV6-3 and TRBJ1-5; D not certain. Germline CDR1 is MNHEY and CDR2 is SVGEGT. The CDR3 runs 14 residues. V was trimmed by 6 bases and J by 1 base, leaving 10 bases between them. The CDR3: CASSQLRSNQPQHF. CDR3 DNA: TGTGCCAGCAGCCAACTGAGGAGCAATCAGCCCCAGCATTTT.

To note about this clone: Other DNA sequences from this sample encode an identical CDR3 as well. The rearrangement joins TRBV7-6 to TRBJ2-6; D is unclear. With 0 bases removed from V and 0 bases from J, the gap between germline ends came to 6 bases. There are 16 residues in the CDR3. Germline V CDR1 and CDR2: SGHVS, FNYEAQ. The DNA of the CDR3 is TGTGCCAGCAGCTTAGCGAGAAGCTCTGGGGCCAACGTCCTGACTTTC. Translation: CASSLARSSGANVLTF.

CDR3 nucleotide sequence: TGTGCCAGCACTGCGTGGGACAGGGGGTACAATGAGCAGTTCTTC. Translated: CASTAWDRGYNEQFF. The J gene is TRBJ2-1, the V gene TRBV6-5; 11 positions match TRBD1. V lost 7 bases, J lost 4 bases, and 6 bases stayed unmatched. The CDR3 has 15 residues. CDR1 is MNHEY, CDR2 SVGAGI, per germline.

This clone was observed once. V and J are TRBV7-9 and TRBJ1-5; no firm D call. The CDR3 length is 13 residues. V was shortened by 2 bases and J by 4 bases, with 6 bases between the two germline ends. Germline V gives CDR1 SEHNR, CDR2 FQNEAQ (reference sequence). The chain's CDR3 is CASSLLENQPQHF. The CDR3 bases are TGTGCCAGCAGCTTATTAGAAAATCAGCCCCAGCATTTT.

The chain joins TRBV4-1 to TRBJ2-1, with a weak D call TRBD2 (6 bases). Germline V gives CDR1 MGHRA, CDR2 YSYEKL. V was pared by 3 bases and J by 5 bases, with 20 bases between. This CDR3 has 17 amino acids. The CDR3 is CASSHSNGGLLDNEQFF. CDR3 bases: TGCGCCAGCAGCCACTCTAATGGGGGACTCTTAGACAATGAGCAGTTCTTC.

The V and J genes are TRBV19 and TRBJ2-3; D gene unclear. Germline V CDR1 and CDR2: LNHDA, SQIVND (reference sequence). V lost 3 bases and J 4 bases, leaving 11 bases between the germline ends. This CDR3 has 14 amino acids. The CDR3 protein is CASSMAVKADTQYF. DNA of the CDR3: TGTGCCAGTAGTATGGCGGTTAAGGCAGATACGCAGTATTTT.